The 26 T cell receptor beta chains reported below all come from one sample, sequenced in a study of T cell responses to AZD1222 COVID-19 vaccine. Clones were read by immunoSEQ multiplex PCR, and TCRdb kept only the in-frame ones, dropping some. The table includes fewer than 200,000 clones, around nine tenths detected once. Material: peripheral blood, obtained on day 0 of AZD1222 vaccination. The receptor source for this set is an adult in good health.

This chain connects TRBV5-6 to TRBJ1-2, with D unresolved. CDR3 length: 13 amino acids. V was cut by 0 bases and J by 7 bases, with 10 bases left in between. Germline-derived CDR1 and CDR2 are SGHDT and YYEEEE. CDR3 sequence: CASSLDRYRGYTF. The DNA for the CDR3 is TGTGCCAGCAGCTTGGACAGATATCGTGGCTACACCTTC. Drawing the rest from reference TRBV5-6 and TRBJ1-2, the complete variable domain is DAGVTQSPTHLIKTRGQQVTLRCSPKSGHDTVSWYQQALGQGPQFIFQYYEEEERQRGNFPDRFSGHQFPNYSSELNVNALLLGDSALYLCASSLDRYRGYTFGSGTRLTVV.

This CDR3 is CASSSTGIHGEGYTF. The CDR3 DNA reads as TGTGCCAGCAGCTCGACAGGGATTCATGGGGAGGGCTACACCTTC. The chain links TRBV7-2 to TRBJ1-2; TRBD1 matches 7 bases. The germline V gene has CDR1 SGHTA and CDR2 FQGNSA. The CDR3 loop spans 15 amino acids. V gave up 4 bases and J gave up 8 bases; unmatched junction bases: 13.

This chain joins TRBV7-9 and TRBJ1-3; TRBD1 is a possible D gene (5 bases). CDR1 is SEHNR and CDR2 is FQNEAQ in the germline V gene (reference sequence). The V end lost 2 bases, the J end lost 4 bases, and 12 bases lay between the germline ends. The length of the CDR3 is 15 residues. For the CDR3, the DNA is TGTGCCAGCAGCTTACGAGGGACGTGGGGAAACACCATATATTTT. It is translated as CASSLRGTWGNTIYF.

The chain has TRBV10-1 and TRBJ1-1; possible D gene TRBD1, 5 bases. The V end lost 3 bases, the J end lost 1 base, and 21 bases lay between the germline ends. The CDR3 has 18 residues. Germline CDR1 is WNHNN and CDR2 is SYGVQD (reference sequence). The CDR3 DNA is TGCGCCAGCAGTGACTCAATGGGAACGGGGACCCCGAACACTGAAGCTTTCTTT. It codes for CASSDSMGTGTPNTEAFF.

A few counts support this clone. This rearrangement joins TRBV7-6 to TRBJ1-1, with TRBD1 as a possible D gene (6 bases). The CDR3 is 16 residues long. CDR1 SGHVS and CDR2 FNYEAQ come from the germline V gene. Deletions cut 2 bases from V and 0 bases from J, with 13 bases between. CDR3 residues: CASSLQGFGLNTEAFF. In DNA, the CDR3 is TGTGCCAGCAGCTTACAGGGGTTCGGCTTGAACACTGAAGCTTTCTTT.

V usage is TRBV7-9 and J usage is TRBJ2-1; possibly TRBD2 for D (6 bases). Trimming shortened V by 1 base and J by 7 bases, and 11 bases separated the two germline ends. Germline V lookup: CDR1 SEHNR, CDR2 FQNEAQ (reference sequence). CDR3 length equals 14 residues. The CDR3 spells CASSLVEGRNEQFF. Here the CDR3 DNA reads TGTGCCAGCAGCTTAGTTGAGGGGAGGAATGAGCAGTTCTTC.

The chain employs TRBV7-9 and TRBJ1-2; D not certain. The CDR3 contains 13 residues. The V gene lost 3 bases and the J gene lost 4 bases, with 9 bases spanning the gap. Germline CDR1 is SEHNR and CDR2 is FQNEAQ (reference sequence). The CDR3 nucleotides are TGTGCCAGCAGCTTTCGATACCTCTATGGCTACACCTTC. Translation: CASSFRYLYGYTF.

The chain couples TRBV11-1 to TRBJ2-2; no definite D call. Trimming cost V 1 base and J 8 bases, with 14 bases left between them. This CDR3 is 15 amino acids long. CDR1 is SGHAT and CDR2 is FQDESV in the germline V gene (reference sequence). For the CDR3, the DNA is TGTGCCAGCAGCTTAGTATTGAGGTCCGATGGGGAGCTGTTTTTT. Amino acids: CASSLVLRSDGELFF.

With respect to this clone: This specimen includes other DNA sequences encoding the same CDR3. In DNA, the CDR3 is TGTGCCAGCAGCAACCCGTATCAAGAGACCCAGTACTTC. Translation gives CASSNPYQETQYF. This chain uses TRBV5-4 with TRBJ2-5; D remains ambiguous. Trimming took off 4 bases at V and 2 bases at J, with 9 bases between the two ends. This CDR3 contains 13 residues. Germline CDR1 reads SGHNT; CDR2 reads YYREEE (reference sequence).

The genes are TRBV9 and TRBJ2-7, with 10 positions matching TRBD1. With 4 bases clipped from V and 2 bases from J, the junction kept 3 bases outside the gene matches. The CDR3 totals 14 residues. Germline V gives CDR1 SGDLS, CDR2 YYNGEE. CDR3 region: CASSRTGGAYEQYF. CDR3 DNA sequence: TGTGCCAGCAGCCGGACAGGGGGTGCCTACGAGCAGTACTTC.

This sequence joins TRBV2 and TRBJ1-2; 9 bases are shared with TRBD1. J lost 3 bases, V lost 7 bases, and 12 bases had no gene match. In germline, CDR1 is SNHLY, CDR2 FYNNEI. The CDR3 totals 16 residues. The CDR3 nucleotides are TGTGCCAGCATTAGGACAGGGGTCGTTAAAGACTATGGCTACACCTTC. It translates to CASIRTGVVKDYGYTF.

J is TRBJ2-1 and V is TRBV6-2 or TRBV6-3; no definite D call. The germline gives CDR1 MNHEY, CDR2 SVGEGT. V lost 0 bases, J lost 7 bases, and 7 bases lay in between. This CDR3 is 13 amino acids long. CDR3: CASSYSMRNEQFF. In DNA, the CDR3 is TGTGCCAGCAGTTACTCGATGAGAAATGAGCAGTTCTTC.

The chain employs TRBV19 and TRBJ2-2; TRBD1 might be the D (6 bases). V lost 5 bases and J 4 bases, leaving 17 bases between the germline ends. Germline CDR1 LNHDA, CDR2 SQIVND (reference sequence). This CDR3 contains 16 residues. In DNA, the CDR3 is TGTGCCAGTAGTCCCTGGGGGCAGCCTTCCACCGGGGAGCTGTTTTTT. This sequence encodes CASSPWGQPSTGELFF.

For the CDR3, the DNA is TGCAGCGCCCGAGGGTACACTGAAGCTTTCTTT. Translated: CSARGYTEAFF. This chain links TRBV29-1 with TRBJ1-1; D not resolved. Germline CDR1 is SQVTM and CDR2 is ANQGSEA. CDR3 size: 11 residues. V lost 7 bases and J 3 bases, leaving 9 bases between the germline ends.

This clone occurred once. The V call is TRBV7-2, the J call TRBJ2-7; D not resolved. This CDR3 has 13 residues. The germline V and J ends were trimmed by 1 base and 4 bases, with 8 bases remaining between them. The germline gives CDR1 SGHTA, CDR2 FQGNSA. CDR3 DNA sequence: TGTGCCAGCAGCTTAGAAGATAGATACGAGCAGTACTTC. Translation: CASSLEDRYEQYF.

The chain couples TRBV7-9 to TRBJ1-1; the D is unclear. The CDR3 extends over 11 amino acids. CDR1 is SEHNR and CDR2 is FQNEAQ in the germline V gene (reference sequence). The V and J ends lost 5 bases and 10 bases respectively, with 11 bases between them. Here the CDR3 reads CASSREVSAFF. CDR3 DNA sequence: TGTGCCAGCAGCCGGGAGGTTTCAGCTTTCTTT.

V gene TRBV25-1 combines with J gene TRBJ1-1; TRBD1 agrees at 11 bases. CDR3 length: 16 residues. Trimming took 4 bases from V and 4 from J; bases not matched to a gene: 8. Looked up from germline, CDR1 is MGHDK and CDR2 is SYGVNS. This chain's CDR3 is CASSAHTGTGGTEAFF. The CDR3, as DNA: TGTGCCAGCAGTGCCCACACCGGGACAGGGGGCACTGAAGCTTTCTTT.

CDR3 nucleotides: TGTGCCAGCAGCCGAACTAGCGGGAGGCCCAGAGGGGAGACCCAGTACTTC. It yields the protein CASSRTSGRPRGETQYF. This chain links TRBV3-1 (or the pseudogene TRBV3-2) with TRBJ2-5; 12 positions match TRBD2. Germline loops: CDR1 LGHDT, CDR2 YNNKEL (reference sequence). V lost 4 bases to trimming and J lost 5 bases; unmatched junction nucleotides: 11. The CDR3 is made up of 17 amino acids.

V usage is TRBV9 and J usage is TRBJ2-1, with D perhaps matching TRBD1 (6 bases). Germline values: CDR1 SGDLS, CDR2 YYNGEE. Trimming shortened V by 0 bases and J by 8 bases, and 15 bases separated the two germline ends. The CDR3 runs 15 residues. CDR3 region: CASSVGGLPGDEQFF. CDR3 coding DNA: TGTGCCAGCAGCGTAGGAGGTTTGCCAGGGGATGAGCAGTTCTTC. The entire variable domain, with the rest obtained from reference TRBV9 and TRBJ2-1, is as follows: DSGVTQTPKHLITATGQRVTLRCSPRSGDLSVYWYQQSLDQGLQFLIQYYNGEERAKGNILERFSAQQFPDLHSELNLSSLELGDSALYFCASSVGGLPGDEQFFGPGTRLTVL.

As DNA, the CDR3 is TGCGCCAGCAGCAAAGGTCAGGGGTGGGCCACCGGGGAGCTGTTTTTT. Protein product: CASSKGQGWATGELFF. V is TRBV5-1 and J is TRBJ2-2, with D maybe TRBD1 (6 bases). V lost 4 bases, J lost 4 bases, and 17 bases lay in between. The CDR3 is 16 amino acids. Germline CDR1 SGHRS, CDR2 YFSETQ.

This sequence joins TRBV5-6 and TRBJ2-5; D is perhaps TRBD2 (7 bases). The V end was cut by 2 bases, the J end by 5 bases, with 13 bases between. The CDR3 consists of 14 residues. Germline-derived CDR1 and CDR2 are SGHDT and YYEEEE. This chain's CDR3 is CASSLGGVGETQYF. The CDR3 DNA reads TGTGCCAGCAGCTTAGGGGGGGTAGGCGAGACCCAGTACTTC.

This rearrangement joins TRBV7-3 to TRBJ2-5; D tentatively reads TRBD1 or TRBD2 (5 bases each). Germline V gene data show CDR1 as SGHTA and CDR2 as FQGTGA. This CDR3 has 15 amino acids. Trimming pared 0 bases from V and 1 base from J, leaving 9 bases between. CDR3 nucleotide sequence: TGTGCCAGCAGCTTAACGAGAGGGGCCCAAGAGACCCAGTACTTC. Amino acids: CASSLTRGAQETQYF.

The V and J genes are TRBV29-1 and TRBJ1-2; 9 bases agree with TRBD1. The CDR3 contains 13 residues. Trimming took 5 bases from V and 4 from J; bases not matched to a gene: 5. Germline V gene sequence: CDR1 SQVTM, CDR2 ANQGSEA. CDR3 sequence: CSVRTGDFYGYTF. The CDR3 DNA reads TGCAGCGTTAGGACAGGGGACTTCTATGGCTACACCTTC.

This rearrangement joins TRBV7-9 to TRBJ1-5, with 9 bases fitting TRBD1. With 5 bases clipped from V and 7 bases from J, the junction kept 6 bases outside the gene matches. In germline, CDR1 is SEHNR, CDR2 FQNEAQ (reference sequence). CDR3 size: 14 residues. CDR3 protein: CASSDGTGYQPQHF. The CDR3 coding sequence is TGTGCCAGCAGCGACGGGACAGGGTACCAGCCCCAGCATTTT.

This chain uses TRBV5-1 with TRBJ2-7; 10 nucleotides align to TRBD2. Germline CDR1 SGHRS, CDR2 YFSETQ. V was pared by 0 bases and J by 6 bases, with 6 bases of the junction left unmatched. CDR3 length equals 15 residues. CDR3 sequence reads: CASSLESGRAPEQYF. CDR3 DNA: TGCGCCAGCAGCTTGGAAAGCGGGAGGGCCCCCGAGCAGTACTTC.

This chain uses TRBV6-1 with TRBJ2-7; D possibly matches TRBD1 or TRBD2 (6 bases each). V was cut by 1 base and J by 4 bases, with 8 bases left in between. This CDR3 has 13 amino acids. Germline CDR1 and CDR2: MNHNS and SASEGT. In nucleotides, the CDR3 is TGTGCCAGCAGTGAAGAGGGGGGTTACGAGCAGTACTTC. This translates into CASSEEGGYEQYF.